This is a list of T cell receptor beta chains from one sample in a study of blood T cell repertoires in COVID-19. Assay: immunoSEQ multiplex PCR; the TCRdb copy retains only in-frame clones and omits some. The top ten clones hold roughly 4.2% of a sample with 80,000 to 95,000 clones, around three quarters of them seen once. The sequenced material came from peripheral blood. The receptor set was obtained from a woman between 45 and 65 years old with acute or convalescent COVID-19. The CDR3 runs from the conserved cysteine through the conserved F or W. A D gene is named only where the DNA matches it firmly. Size tells how often a clone was seen (once, few, many) or the class of an expanded clone, and some rows leave it out.

j_call	d_call	clone_size	v_call	cdr3_nt	cdr3_aa
TRBJ2-1	.	.	TRBV19	TGTGCCAGTAGTGCGTATTCCTACAATGAGCAGTTCTTC	CASSAYSYNEQFF
TRBJ2-7	TRBD1	.	TRBV7-3	TGTGCCAGCAGCCCCGGGACAGGGTCCTACGAGCAGTACTTC	CASSPGTGSYEQYF
TRBJ1-5	TRBD1	few	TRBV19	TGTGCCAGTAGAGAACAGGGGCCGGGGGATCAGCCCCAGCATTTT	CASREQGPGDQPQHF
TRBJ1-2	TRBD1	.	TRBV6-1	TGTGCCAGCAGTGAACCTGGGTGGGACAGGGTATTTGGCTACACCTTC	CASSEPGWDRVFGYTF
TRBJ2-4	.	.	TRBV12-3/TRBV12-4	TGTGCCAGCAGGTCCTCAGGGTACATTCAGTACTTC	CASRSSGYIQYF
TRBJ1-4	.	.	TRBV7-9	TGTGCCAGCAGCTTAAGGTCGGCAGGGGATGAAAAACTGTTTTTT	CASSLRSAGDEKLFF
TRBJ1-5	.	once	TRBV7-9	TGTGCCAGCAGCCCGGACAGTGGTCAGCCCCAGCATTTT	CASSPDSGQPQHF
TRBJ1-2	TRBD1	once	TRBV6-2/TRBV6-3	TGTGCCAGCAGTTACCTTACAGGGGGCTATGGCTACACCTTC	CASSYLTGGYGYTF
TRBJ1-5	.	.	TRBV5-5	TGTGCCAGCAGCCCGACACCAGACCCGTATAGCAATCAGCCCCAGCATTTT	CASSPTPDPYSNQPQHF
TRBJ1-2	TRBD1	few	TRBV28	TGTGCCAGCAGCAGCCCCGCAGGACAGGGGAACTATGGCTACACCTTC	CASSSPAGQGNYGYTF
TRBJ1-2	.	.	TRBV27	TGTGCCACCCTTGGAGAGCCTAACTATGGCTACACCTTC	CATLGEPNYGYTF
TRBJ1-5	.	once	TRBV6-5	TGTGCCAGCCGGGGGGATAGCAATCAGCCCCAGCATTTT	CASRGDSNQPQHF
TRBJ2-1	TRBD2	.	TRBV3-1/TRBV3-2	TGTGCCAGCAGGGCTAGGAGCGGGGCCTCCTACAATGAGCAGTTCTTC	CASRARSGASYNEQFF
TRBJ2-7	TRBD1	once	TRBV19	TGTGCCAGTAGTATTTCCGGGACAGGTCTCTACGAGCAGTACTTC	CASSISGTGLYEQYF
TRBJ1-5	.	few	TRBV27	TGTGCCAGCAGTTCGGGGGGGAATAGCAATCAGCCCCAGCATTTT	CASSSGGNSNQPQHF
TRBJ1-2	.	.	TRBV6-5	TGTGCCAGCAGTTACTCGGTACAGGGAACGAGTGATGGCTACACCTTC	CASSYSVQGTSDGYTF
TRBJ2-2	TRBD1	.	TRBV11-3	TGTGCCAGCAGCTCCCCGGGACAGGAGAACACCGGGGAGCTGTTTTTT	CASSSPGQENTGELFF
TRBJ1-2	.	.	TRBV19	TGTGCCATCTACAGCAATGGCTACACCTTC	CAIYSNGYTF
TRBJ1-1	TRBD1	once	TRBV28	TGTGCCAGCAGATGGAGGGGGCACGGTTTCTTT	CASRWRGHGFF
TRBJ2-3	.	.	TRBV28	TGTGCCAGCAGTTCATCAGTCGGGTCGCAGTATTTT	CASSSSVGSQYF
TRBJ2-3	.	.	TRBV5-1	TGCGCCAGCAACGGTGGGGGGAGCACAGATACGCAGTATTTT	CASNGGGSTDTQYF
TRBJ1-1	.	.	TRBV9	TGTGCCAGCAGCGTATCTCACAGTAACACTGAAGCTTTCTTT	CASSVSHSNTEAFF
TRBJ2-1	.	.	TRBV7-2	TGTGCCAGCAGCTTTCCAGGGAGGAATGAGCAGTTCTTC	CASSFPGRNEQFF
TRBJ2-1	TRBD2	.	TRBV24-1	TGTGCCACCAGTGCACGACGGTTGGGACTATTAAGTGATGAGCAGTTCTTC	CATSARRLGLLSDEQFF
TRBJ1-3	.	.	TRBV19	TGTGCCAGTAGTATAGTGTCATTTGGGCGCTCTGGAAACACCATATATTTT	CASSIVSFGRSGNTIYF
TRBJ1-2	TRBD1	.	TRBV28	TGTGCCAGCACCGGGGGGCACAGGGGGGGCTACACCTTC	CASTGGHRGGYTF
TRBJ2-2	.	.	TRBV5-1	TGCGCCAGCAGCTTATTCGAGGGTGTGACCGGGGAGCTGTTTTTT	CASSLFEGVTGELFF
TRBJ2-1	.	.	TRBV11-2	TGTGCCAGCAGCCTTACCCTGTCGGGGTGGGTTGGGAATGAGCAGTTCTTC	CASSLTLSGWVGNEQFF
TRBJ2-7	TRBD1	.	TRBV28	TGTGCCAGCAGACCTTTCGGGACAGGGGTAGGCGAGCAGTACTTC	CASRPFGTGVGEQYF
TRBJ1-2	.	.	TRBV28	TGTGCCAGCACCCCTGGGGGGGCCGGGGTGAGCTACACCTTC	CASTPGGAGVSYTF
TRBJ2-7	TRBD2	.	TRBV4-2	TGTGCCAGCAGCCAAGATCTTACGGGGGGCTCCTACGAGCAGTACTTC	CASSQDLTGGSYEQYF
TRBJ2-7	.	.	TRBV3-1/TRBV3-2	TGTGCCAGCAGCCAAGGGGGCAGGGTCAACGAGCAGTACTTC	CASSQGGRVNEQYF
TRBJ1-1	.	few	TRBV21-1	TGTGCCAGCAGCTCACGGACAGGGGCGAACACTGAAGCTTTCTTT	CASSSRTGANTEAFF
TRBJ2-7	.	few	TRBV7-9	TGTGCCAGCAGCTTAACAGGGTCCCCTTACGAGCAGTACTTC	CASSLTGSPYEQYF
TRBJ2-7	.	.	TRBV5-1	TGCGCCAGCAGCTTGGCGACAACCGCGTCCTACGAGCAGTACTTC	CASSLATTASYEQYF
TRBJ2-3	.	once	TRBV27	TGTGCCAGCAGTTTATCGGGACGGGGGACAGCCGAGAAAGATACGCAGTATTTT	CASSLSGRGTAEKDTQYF
TRBJ1-3	.	once	TRBV20-1	TGCAGTGCTAGTACTCCGAGCGTGGGGAGCTCTGGAAACACCATATATTTT	CSASTPSVGSSGNTIYF
TRBJ1-6	.	.	TRBV7-2	TGTGCCAGCAGCTTCTACAGGGACGGCAATTCACCCCTCCACTTT	CASSFYRDGNSPLHF
TRBJ1-1	.	.	TRBV6-2/TRBV6-3	TGTGCCAGCAGTTTCTTCTCCCAGACTGAAGCTTTCTTT	CASSFFSQTEAFF
TRBJ2-5	TRBD1	few	TRBV6-5	TGTGCCAGCAGACCGACAGGGCCCCAAGAGACCCAGTACTTC	CASRPTGPQETQYF
TRBJ1-6	TRBD1	.	TRBV19	TGTGCCAGTAGTTCCGGGACAGATAATTCACCCCTCCACTTT	CASSSGTDNSPLHF
TRBJ1-1	TRBD1	.	TRBV18	TGTGCCAGCTCTTTCCAGGGGGCGAACACTGAAGCTTTCTTT	CASSFQGANTEAFF
TRBJ1-1	.	few	TRBV2	TGTGCCAGCAGATTGGAGGGAGGGAGGAACACTGAAGCTTTCTTT	CASRLEGGRNTEAFF
TRBJ1-1	.	.	TRBV4-1	TGCGCCAGCAGCCACAGCGGGGCAGGCGGTGGTGGCACTGAAGCTTTCTTT	CASSHSGAGGGGTEAFF
TRBJ1-5	TRBD1	.	TRBV12-3/TRBV12-4	TGTGCCAGCAGTTTACAGGGGGAGCAGCCCCAGCATTTT	CASSLQGEQPQHF
TRBJ1-4	.	.	TRBV19	TGTGCCAGTACCCTGTGGGTGGACAAAAAAGAAAAACTGTTTTTT	CASTLWVDKKEKLFF